One TCR beta chain is described in this entry. Its antigen is not known. This CDR3 has 18 amino acids. Germline V gene lookup returns CDR1 MRHNA and CDR2 SNTAGT. The trim removed 6 bases at V and 3 bases at J, leaving 9 bases unmatched. This specimen belongs to a study of shared clonotypes between healthy human individuals. The study, taken as a whole, reports: Clonotype sharing levels among donors were expected to vary with sequencing depth.

Assay execution took place at the deep level. The method was immunoSEQ multiplex PCR; TCRdb's version includes in-frame clones alone and lacks a portion of them. Here the sample spans around 2.5 million clones, approximately 93% being singletons. This TCR derives from a man between 18 and 29 years old in good health. Some clones in this sample may be carry-over from other donors' samples. Sequenced input: naive CD4+ T cells from PBMCs. Subset specified: CD45RA+ positively selected. V gene TRBV6-4 combines with J gene TRBJ2-3; the match to TRBD2 covers 16 bases. The CDR3 DNA is TGTGCCAGCAGAGCCGGGACTAGCGGGAGGGCCGGAACAGATACGCAGTATTTT. This translates into CASRAGTSGRAGTDTQYF.